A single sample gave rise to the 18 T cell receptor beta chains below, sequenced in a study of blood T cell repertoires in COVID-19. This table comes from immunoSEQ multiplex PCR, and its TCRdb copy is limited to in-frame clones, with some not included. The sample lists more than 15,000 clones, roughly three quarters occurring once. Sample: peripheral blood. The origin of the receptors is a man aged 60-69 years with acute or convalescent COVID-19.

The DNA for the CDR3 is TGTGCCAGCAGCCCCTTAGCGGGGGAGAACACCGGGGAGCTGTTTTTT. It codes for CASSPLAGENTGELFF. This rearrangement joins TRBV7-3 to TRBJ2-2; 9 bases match TRBD2. Germline V gives CDR1 SGHTA, CDR2 FQGTGA. With V trimmed by 5 bases and J by 1 base, 5 bases remained unmatched. The CDR3 is 16 amino acids.

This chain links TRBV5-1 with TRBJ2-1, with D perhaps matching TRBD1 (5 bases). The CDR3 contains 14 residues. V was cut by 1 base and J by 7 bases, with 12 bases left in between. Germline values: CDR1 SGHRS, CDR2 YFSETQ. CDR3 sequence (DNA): TGCGCCAGCAGCTTGTCGCAGGGTATGAATGAGCAGTTCTTC. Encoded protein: CASSLSQGMNEQFF.

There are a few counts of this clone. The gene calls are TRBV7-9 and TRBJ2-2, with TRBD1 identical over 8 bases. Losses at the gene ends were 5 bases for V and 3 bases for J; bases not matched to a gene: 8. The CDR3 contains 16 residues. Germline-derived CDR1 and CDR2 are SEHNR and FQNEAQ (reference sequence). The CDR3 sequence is CASSPFRGQDTGELFF. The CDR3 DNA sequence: TGTGCCAGCAGCCCGTTCAGGGGGCAGGACACCGGGGAGCTGTTTTTT.

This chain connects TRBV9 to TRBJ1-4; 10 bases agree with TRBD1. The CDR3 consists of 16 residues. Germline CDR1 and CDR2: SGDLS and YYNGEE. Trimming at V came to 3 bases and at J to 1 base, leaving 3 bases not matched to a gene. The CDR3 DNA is TGTGCCAGCAGCGGCGGGGACAGGGGAACTAATGAAAAACTGTTTTTT. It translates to CASSGGDRGTNEKLFF.

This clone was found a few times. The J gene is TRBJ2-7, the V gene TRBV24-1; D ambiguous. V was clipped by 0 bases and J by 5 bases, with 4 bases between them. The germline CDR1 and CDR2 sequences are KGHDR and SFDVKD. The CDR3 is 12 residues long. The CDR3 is CATSDLGNEQYF. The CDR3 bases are TGTGCCACCAGTGATTTGGGCAACGAGCAGTACTTC.

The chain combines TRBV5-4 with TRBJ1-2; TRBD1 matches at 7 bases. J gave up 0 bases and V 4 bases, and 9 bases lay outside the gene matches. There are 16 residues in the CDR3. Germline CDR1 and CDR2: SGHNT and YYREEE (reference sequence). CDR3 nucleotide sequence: TGTGCCAGCAGCCCAAGGGGGGACAGATCTAACTATGGCTACACCTTC. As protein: CASSPRGDRSNYGYTF. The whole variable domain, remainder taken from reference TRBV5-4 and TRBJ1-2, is ETGVTQSPTHLIKTRGQQVTLRCSSQSGHNTVSWYQQALGQGPQFIFQYYREEENGRGNFPPRFSGLQFPNYSSELNVNALELDDSALYLCASSPRGDRSNYGYTFGSGTRLTVV.

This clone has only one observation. The CDR3 DNA is TGTGCCAGCAGTGGGCTAGCGGGGGGGCAAGATACGCAGTATTTT. It translates to CASSGLAGGQDTQYF. The V gene is TRBV2, the J gene TRBJ2-3; 12 bases agree with TRBD2. CDR1 is SNHLY and CDR2 is FYNNEI in the germline V gene. This CDR3 is built from 15 residues. J lost 5 bases, V lost 4 bases, and 4 bases had no gene match.

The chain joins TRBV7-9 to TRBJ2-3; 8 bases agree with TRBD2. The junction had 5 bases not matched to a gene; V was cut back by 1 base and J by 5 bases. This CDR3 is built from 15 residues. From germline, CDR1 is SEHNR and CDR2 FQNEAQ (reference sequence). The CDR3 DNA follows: TGTGCCAGCAGCTTAGGCCCGGGGGGGCAAGATACGCAGTATTTT. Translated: CASSLGPGGQDTQYF.

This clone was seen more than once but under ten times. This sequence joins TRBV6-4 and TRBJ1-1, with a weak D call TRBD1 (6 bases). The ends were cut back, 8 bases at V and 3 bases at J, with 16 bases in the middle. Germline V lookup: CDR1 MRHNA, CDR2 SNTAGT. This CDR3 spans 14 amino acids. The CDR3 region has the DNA TGTGCCAGCTCCAGGGGAGGGACGGACACTGAAGCTTTCTTT. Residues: CASSRGGTDTEAFF.

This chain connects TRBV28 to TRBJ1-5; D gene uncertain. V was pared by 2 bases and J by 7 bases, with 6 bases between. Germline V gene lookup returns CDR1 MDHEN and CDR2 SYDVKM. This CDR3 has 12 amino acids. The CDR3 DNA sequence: TGTGCCAGCAGTTTAGGAGGACAGCCCCAGCATTTT. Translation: CASSLGGQPQHF.

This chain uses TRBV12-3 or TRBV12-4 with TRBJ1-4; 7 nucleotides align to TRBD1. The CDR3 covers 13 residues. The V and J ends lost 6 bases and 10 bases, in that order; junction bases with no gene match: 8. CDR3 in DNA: TGTGCCAGCAGCGGCCAAGGGGGCGGAAAACTGTTTTTT. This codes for CASSGQGGGKLFF.

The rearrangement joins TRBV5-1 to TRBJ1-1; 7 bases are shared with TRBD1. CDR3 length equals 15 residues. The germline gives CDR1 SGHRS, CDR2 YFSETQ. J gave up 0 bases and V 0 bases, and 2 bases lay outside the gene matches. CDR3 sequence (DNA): TGCGCCAGCAGCTTGGCGACAGGGTTGAACACTGAAGCTTTCTTT. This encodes CASSLATGLNTEAFF. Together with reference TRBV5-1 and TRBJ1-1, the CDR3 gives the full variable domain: KAGVTQTPRYLIKTRGQQVTLSCSPISGHRSVSWYQQTPGQGLQFLFEYFSETQRNKGNFPGRFSGRQFSNSRSEMNVSTLELGDSALYLCASSLATGLNTEAFFGQGTRLTVV.

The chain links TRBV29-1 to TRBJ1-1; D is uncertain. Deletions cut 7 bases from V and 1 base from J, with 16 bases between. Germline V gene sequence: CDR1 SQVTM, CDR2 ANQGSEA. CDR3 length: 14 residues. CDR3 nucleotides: TGCAGCGCCCACAAATCGCCAGGGAACACTGAAGCTTTCTTT. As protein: CSAHKSPGNTEAFF.

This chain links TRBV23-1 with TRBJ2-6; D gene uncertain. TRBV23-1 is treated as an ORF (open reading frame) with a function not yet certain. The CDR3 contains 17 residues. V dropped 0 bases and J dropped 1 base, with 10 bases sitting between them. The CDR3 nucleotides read TGCGCCAGCAGTCAATCCCCACGGTATTCTGGGGCCAACGTCCTGACTTTC. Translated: CASSQSPRYSGANVLTF.

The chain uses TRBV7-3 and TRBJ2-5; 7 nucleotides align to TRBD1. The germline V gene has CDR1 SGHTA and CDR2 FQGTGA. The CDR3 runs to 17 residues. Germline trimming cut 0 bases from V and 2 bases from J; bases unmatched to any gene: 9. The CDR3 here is CASSLTSIGRGQETQYF. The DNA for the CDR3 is TGTGCCAGCAGCTTAACGTCGATCGGCAGGGGGCAAGAGACCCAGTACTTC.

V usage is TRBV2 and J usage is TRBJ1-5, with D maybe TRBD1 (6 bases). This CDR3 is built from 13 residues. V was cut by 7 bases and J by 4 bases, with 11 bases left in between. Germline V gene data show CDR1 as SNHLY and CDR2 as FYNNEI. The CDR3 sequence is CASTEGGNQPQHF. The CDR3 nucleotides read TGTGCCAGCACCGAGGGGGGGAATCAGCCCCAGCATTTT. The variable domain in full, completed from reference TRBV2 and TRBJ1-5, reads EPEVTQTPSHQVTQMGQEVILRCVPISNHLYFYWYRQILGQKVEFLVSFYNNEISEKSEIFDDQFSVERPDGSNFTLKIRSTKLEDSAMYFCASTEGGNQPQHFGDGTRLSIL.

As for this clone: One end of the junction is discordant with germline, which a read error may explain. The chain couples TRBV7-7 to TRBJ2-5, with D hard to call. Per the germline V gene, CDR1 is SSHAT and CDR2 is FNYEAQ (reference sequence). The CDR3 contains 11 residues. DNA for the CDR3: TGTGCTAGCAGCCCACTCCAGACCCAGTACTTC. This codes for CASSPLQTQYF.

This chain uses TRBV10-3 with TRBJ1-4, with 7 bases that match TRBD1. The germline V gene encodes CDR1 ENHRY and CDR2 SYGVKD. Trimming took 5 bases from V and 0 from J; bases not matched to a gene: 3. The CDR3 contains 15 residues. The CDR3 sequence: CAISRDSATNEKLFF. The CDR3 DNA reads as TGTGCCATCAGTCGGGACAGTGCAACTAATGAAAAACTGTTTTTT.